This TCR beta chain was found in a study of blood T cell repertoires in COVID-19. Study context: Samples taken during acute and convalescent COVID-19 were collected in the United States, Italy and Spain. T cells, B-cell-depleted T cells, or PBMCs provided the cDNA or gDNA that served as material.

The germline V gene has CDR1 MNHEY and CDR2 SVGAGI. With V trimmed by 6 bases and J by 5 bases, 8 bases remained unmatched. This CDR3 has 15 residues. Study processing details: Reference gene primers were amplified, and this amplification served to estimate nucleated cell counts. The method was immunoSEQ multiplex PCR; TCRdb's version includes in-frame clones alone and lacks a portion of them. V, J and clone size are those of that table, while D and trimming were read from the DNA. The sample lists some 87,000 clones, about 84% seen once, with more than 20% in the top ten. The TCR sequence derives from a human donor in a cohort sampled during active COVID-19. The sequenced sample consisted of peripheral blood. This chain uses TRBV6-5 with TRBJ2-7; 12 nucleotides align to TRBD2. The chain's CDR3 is CASSRQLAGGNEQYF. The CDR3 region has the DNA TGTGCCAGCAGCCGCCAACTAGCGGGAGGCAACGAGCAGTACTTC.